This TCR beta chain is from a study of blood T cell repertoires in COVID-19. Study background: COVID-19 samples from acute and convalescent phases originated in the United States, Italy and Spain. T cells, B-cell-depleted T cells, or PBMCs provided the cDNA or gDNA that served as material.

V lost 4 bases, J lost 8 bases, and 24 bases lay in between. Germline CDR1 reads SGDLS; CDR2 reads YYNGEE. CDR3 length equals 16 residues. Authors' data handling: Reference gene primer amplification gave nucleated cell count estimates. TCRdb keeps only in-frame clones here, not all; method: immunoSEQ multiplex PCR. The V and J calls and the clone size are those of that table, but D and trimming were determined from the DNA. Of around 100,000 clones listed, over 75% are singletons. This clone has just one count. Sequenced: peripheral blood. The origin of this receptor is a human donor in a cohort sampled during active COVID-19. V and J are TRBV9 and TRBJ1-2; possible D gene TRBD1, 6 bases. In DNA form, the CDR3 reads TGTGCCAGCAGCTTTAACCCCGGACAGAGATTTGACGGCTACACCTTC. Translating it yields CASSFNPGQRFDGYTF.